These 24 T cell receptor beta chains share one sample of origin, sequenced in a study of blood T cell repertoires in COVID-19. Measured with immunoSEQ multiplex PCR; TCRdb has only the in-frame clones, and not every one. The sample has about 310,000 clones, approximately 91% seen once; the top ten hold approximately 8.8%. Sequenced: PBMCs or T cells enriched from blood (not recorded which). These receptors came from a woman aged 40 to 50 who had recovered from COVID-19.

CDR3 in amino acids: CASSQWTGAYNEQFF. The CDR3 coding sequence is TGTGCCAGCAGCCAATGGACAGGGGCCTACAATGAGCAGTTCTTC. The V gene is TRBV14, the J gene TRBJ2-1; the match to TRBD1 covers 9 bases. With 2 bases clipped from V and 2 bases from J, the junction kept 1 base outside the gene matches. Germline V CDR1 and CDR2: SGHDN, FVKESK. This CDR3 is 15 amino acids long.

V and J are TRBV9 and TRBJ2-7; possibly TRBD2 for D (6 bases). The length of the CDR3 is 13 residues. V lost 0 bases to trimming and J lost 3 bases, with 7 bases between them. Germline lookup yields CDR1 SGDLS and CDR2 YYNGEE. The CDR3 coding sequence is TGTGCCAGCAGCGTAGGGACTAACTACGAGCAGTACTTC. It translates to CASSVGTNYEQYF.

The V call is TRBV7-2, the J call TRBJ2-7, with 8 bases that match TRBD2. After removal of 5 bases from V and 3 bases from J, the junction contained 9 bases not matched to a gene. Germline V gene lookup returns CDR1 SGHTA and CDR2 FQGNSA. This CDR3 has 15 residues. The CDR3 reads CASSPAGEGGYEQYF. In DNA form, the CDR3 reads TGTGCCAGCAGCCCAGCGGGGGAGGGGGGCTACGAGCAGTACTTC.

V is TRBV5-1 and J is TRBJ1-1, with D unresolved. V dropped 3 bases and J dropped 0 bases, with 12 bases sitting between them. Per germline, CDR1 SGHRS and CDR2 YFSETQ. CDR3 length equals 15 residues. The CDR3 loop reads CASSSTEKLNTEAFF. The CDR3, as DNA: TGCGCCAGCAGCTCTACAGAGAAACTGAACACTGAAGCTTTCTTT.

V is TRBV14 and J is TRBJ1-4; 7 bases are shared with TRBD1. Losses at the gene ends were 2 bases for V and 7 bases for J; bases not matched to a gene: 7. The CDR3 runs 15 residues. Looked up from germline, CDR1 is SGHDN and CDR2 is FVKESK. The CDR3 is CASSQRGGFGEKLFF. For the CDR3, the DNA is TGTGCCAGCAGCCAAAGAGGGGGCTTTGGTGAAAAACTGTTTTTT.

The gene calls are TRBV5-1 and TRBJ1-1; D gene ambiguous. CDR1 is SGHRS, CDR2 YFSETQ, per germline. There are 13 residues in the CDR3. V was pared by 7 bases and J by 2 bases, with 12 bases between. As DNA, the CDR3 is TGCGCCAGCGGAGCACAATCCAACACTGAAGCTTTCTTT. Translating it yields CASGAQSNTEAFF.

The J gene is TRBJ2-2, the V gene TRBV7-9, with D possibly matching TRBD2 (6 bases). CDR1 and CDR2 from the germline V gene are SEHNR and FQNEAQ (reference sequence). This CDR3 is 17 amino acids long. V dropped 3 bases and J dropped 0 bases, with 14 bases sitting between them. The CDR3 sequence: CASSFSRGGTNTGELFF. CDR3 sequence (DNA): TGTGCCAGCAGCTTCTCCCGAGGAGGGACGAACACCGGGGAGCTGTTTTTT.

The V and J genes are TRBV5-4 and TRBJ2-1; 8 positions agree with TRBD1. This CDR3 is 15 amino acids long. J gave up 7 bases and V 1 base, and 7 bases lay outside the gene matches. The germline V gene encodes CDR1 SGHNT and CDR2 YYREEE (reference sequence). CDR3 region: CASSLMARGRNEQFF. The CDR3 coding sequence is TGTGCCAGCAGCTTGATGGCCAGGGGGCGTAATGAGCAGTTCTTC.

V and J are TRBV5-1 and TRBJ2-3, with TRBD1 identical over 7 bases. Trimming removed 4 bases from V and 2 bases from J; junction bases left unmatched: 1. The CDR3 has 13 amino acids. Germline-derived CDR1 and CDR2 are SGHRS and YFSETQ. The DNA of the CDR3 is TGCGCCAGCAGCACAGGGGACACAGATACGCAGTATTTT. Translating gives CASSTGDTDTQYF.

The chain combines TRBV11-1 with TRBJ2-3; 7 bases line up with TRBD1. V shed 1 base, J shed 3 bases, and the junction held 7 bases outside the gene matches. Germline loops: CDR1 SGHAT, CDR2 FQDESV (reference sequence). The CDR3 contains 16 residues. The CDR3 region has the DNA TGTGCCAGCAGCTTAGGGGGCGGACAGGATACAGATACGCAGTATTTT. Amino acids: CASSLGGGQDTDTQYF.

This chain uses TRBV10-3 with TRBJ1-1; the match to TRBD1 covers 7 bases. Germline lookup yields CDR1 ENHRY and CDR2 SYGVKD. V trimming: 6 bases; J trimming: 0 bases; junction bases outside the gene matches: 4. The CDR3 loop spans 14 amino acids. The chain's CDR3 is CAIRGDSLNTEAFF. CDR3 DNA sequence: TGTGCCATCAGGGGGGACAGCTTGAACACTGAAGCTTTCTTT.

The rearrangement links TRBV29-1 to TRBJ1-2, with D uncertain. Germline V CDR1 and CDR2: SQVTM, ANQGSEA. The CDR3 is 11 amino acids. V was clipped by 4 bases and J by 4 bases, with 7 bases between them. CDR3 residues: CSVVLLYGYTF. As DNA, the CDR3 is TGCAGCGTTGTTCTCCTCTATGGCTACACCTTC.

This clone was counted a few times. CDR3 residues: CASRPSTGTWTEAFF. Written as DNA, the CDR3 is TGTGCCAGCAGACCCTCTACAGGGACGTGGACTGAAGCTTTCTTT. This sequence joins TRBV9 and TRBJ1-1; tentative D call: TRBD1 (6 bases). The germline V and J ends were trimmed by 5 bases and 5 bases, with 19 bases remaining between them. CDR1 is SGDLS and CDR2 is YYNGEE in the germline V gene. This CDR3 spans 15 amino acids.

This rearrangement joins TRBV5-6 to TRBJ2-3, with D possibly matching TRBD1 (6 bases). Trimming removed 4 bases from V and 2 bases from J, with 17 bases in between. Germline V CDR1 and CDR2: SGHDT, YYEEEE. This CDR3 comprises 16 residues. Here the CDR3 reads CASSVGQWSYTDTQYF. The DNA for the CDR3 is TGTGCCAGCAGCGTAGGACAGTGGTCCTACACAGATACGCAGTATTTT.

V usage is TRBV7-2 and J usage is TRBJ2-7; D is perhaps TRBD2 (5 bases). The germline V gene has CDR1 SGHTA and CDR2 FQGNSA. Trimming shortened V by 5 bases and J by 3 bases, and 14 bases separated the two germline ends. This CDR3 spans 14 amino acids. CDR3 coding DNA: TGTGCCAGCAGCCTAGGACTCCCGGTCTACGAGCAGTACTTC. It yields the protein CASSLGLPVYEQYF.

CDR3 sequence reads: CASRRGNIGNTIYF. CDR3 sequence (DNA): TGTGCCAGCCGCAGGGGGAATATCGGAAACACCATATATTTT. The genes are TRBV6-4 and TRBJ1-3; 7 bases align to TRBD1. The CDR3 has 14 residues. From germline, CDR1 is MRHNA and CDR2 SNTAGT. V lost 8 bases and J lost 4; bases outside the gene matches: 8.

The chain uses TRBV4-2 and TRBJ1-1, with 7 nucleotides matching TRBD1. V shed 1 base, J shed 4 bases, and the junction held 12 bases outside the gene matches. CDR1 and CDR2 from the germline V gene are LGHNA and YNFKEQ. The CDR3 has 17 amino acids. The CDR3 coding sequence is TGTGCCAGCAGCCAAGGGGGCCTTCGACAGGGAACCACTGAAGCTTTCTTT. Encoded protein: CASSQGGLRQGTTEAFF.

The chain recombines TRBV7-8 with TRBJ2-7; a weak D match, TRBD2 (7 bases). The CDR3 has 14 amino acids. From germline, CDR1 is SGHVS and CDR2 FQNEAQ. The ends were cut back, 7 bases at V and 2 bases at J, with 15 bases in the middle. CDR3 in DNA: TGTGCCAGCACCCGGCGGGGGCGGCCCTACGAGCAGTACTTC. This encodes CASTRRGRPYEQYF.

The sample holds one count of this clone. The gene calls are TRBV7-6 and TRBJ2-5; D is unresolved. V lost 6 bases, J lost 0 bases, and 14 bases lay in between. Germline V gene sequence: CDR1 SGHVS, CDR2 FNYEAQ. The CDR3 consists of 15 residues. The CDR3 loop is CASRTNVPNQETQYF. CDR3 DNA sequence: TGTGCCAGCAGAACTAACGTCCCTAACCAAGAGACCCAGTACTTC. The variable domain in full, completed from reference TRBV7-6 and TRBJ2-5, reads GAGVSQSPRYKVTKRGQDVALRCDPISGHVSLYWYRQALGQGPEFLTYFNYEAQQDKSGLPNDRFSAERPEGSISTLTIQRTEQRDSAMYRCASRTNVPNQETQYFGPGTRLLVL.

V gene TRBV9 combines with J gene TRBJ1-3; possibly TRBD1 for D (5 bases). CDR3 length: 17 amino acids. V was pared by 5 bases and J by 0 bases, with 18 bases between. The V gene's germline CDR1 is SGDLS and CDR2 YYNGEE. This CDR3 reads CASSRTGTLDSGNTIYF. The CDR3 bases are TGTGCCAGCAGTCGAACCGGGACTCTCGACTCTGGAAACACCATATATTTT.

The chain couples TRBV3-1 (or the pseudogene TRBV3-2) to TRBJ2-2; a possible D gene is TRBD1 (5 bases). The CDR3 is made up of 15 amino acids. The germline V gene encodes CDR1 LGHDT and CDR2 YNNKEL (reference sequence). V was pared by 4 bases and J by 2 bases, with 11 bases between. The CDR3 region has the DNA TGTGCCAGCAGCCCCCGAGACAGAAACACCGGGGAGCTGTTTTTT. Amino acids: CASSPRDRNTGELFF.

The gene calls are TRBV7-8 and TRBJ1-6, with 9 bases fitting TRBD1. Unmatched junction bases numbered 7, after V lost 6 bases and J lost 10 bases. The CDR3 totals 14 residues. Germline CDR1 reads SGHVS; CDR2 reads FQNEAQ. CDR3 sequence: CASRSGTGLSPLHF. DNA of the CDR3: TGTGCCAGCAGATCCGGGACAGGGCTCTCACCCCTCCACTTT.

J is TRBJ1-5 and V is TRBV15; TRBD1 is a possible D gene (6 bases). Germline values: CDR1 LNHNV, CDR2 YYDKDF (reference sequence). V was cut by 1 base and J by 4 bases, with 8 bases left in between. This CDR3 spans 14 amino acids. CDR3 coding DNA: TGTGCCACCAGCAGAGTCACAGGGAATCAGCCCCAGCATTTT. Its protein is CATSRVTGNQPQHF.

A word on this clone: Distinct nucleotide sequences in the sample also encode this CDR3. The chain recombines TRBV19 with TRBJ2-1; 12 positions match TRBD2. This CDR3 is 15 amino acids long. Trimming cost V 6 bases and J 4 bases; bases outside gene matches: 4. CDR1 is LNHDA and CDR2 is SQIVND in the germline V gene (reference sequence). CDR3: CASSRTSGGYNEQFF. The CDR3 DNA is TGTGCCAGTAGCAGAACTAGCGGGGGGTACAATGAGCAGTTCTTC.